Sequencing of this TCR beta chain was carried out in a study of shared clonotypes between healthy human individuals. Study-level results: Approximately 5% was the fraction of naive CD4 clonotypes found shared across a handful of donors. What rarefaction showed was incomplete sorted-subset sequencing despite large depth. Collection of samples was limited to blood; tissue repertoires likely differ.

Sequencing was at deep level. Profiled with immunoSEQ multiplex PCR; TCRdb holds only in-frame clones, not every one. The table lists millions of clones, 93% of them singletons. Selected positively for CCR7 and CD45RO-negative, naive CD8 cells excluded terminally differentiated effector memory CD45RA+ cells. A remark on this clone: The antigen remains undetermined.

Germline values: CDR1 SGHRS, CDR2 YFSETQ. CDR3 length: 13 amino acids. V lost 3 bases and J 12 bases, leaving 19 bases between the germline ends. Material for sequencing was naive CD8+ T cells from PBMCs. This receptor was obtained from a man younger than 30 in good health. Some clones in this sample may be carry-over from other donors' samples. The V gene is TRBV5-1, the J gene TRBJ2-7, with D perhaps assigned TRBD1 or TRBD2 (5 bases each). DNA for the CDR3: TGCGCCAGCAGCTCGGGACCTCCCGCGCCGCCGTACTTC. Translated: CASSSGPPAPPYF.